A single sample is the source of the 13 T cell receptor beta chains below, sequenced in a study of cytomegalovirus exposure and HLA in healthy donors. PCR used 60 Vbeta primers and 13 Jbeta primers. The data were produced by immunoSEQ multiplex PCR, yet TCRdb's version contains in-frame clones alone and is incomplete. This sample has around 140,000 clones, with 80% found just once. Sample: PBMCs. These receptors were taken from a man between 35 and 55 years old in good health and CMV-seronegative.

This clone was counted once. The gene calls are TRBV7-2 and TRBJ1-1; TRBD1 aligns across 11 bases. Germline loops: CDR1 SGHTA, CDR2 FQGNSA. The V gene end was trimmed by 4 bases and the J gene end by 5 bases; junction bases not matched to a gene: 3. The CDR3 runs 14 residues. Written as DNA, the CDR3 is TGTGCCAGCAGCTCCGGACAGGGGGCAACTGAAGCTTTCTTT. This codes for CASSSGQGATEAFF.

The chain joins TRBV28 to TRBJ2-3; D is undetermined. With 3 bases removed from V and 2 bases from J, the gap between germline ends came to 3 bases. This CDR3 has 12 residues. Germline V gene lookup returns CDR1 MDHEN and CDR2 SYDVKM. CDR3 protein: CASSFNTDTQYF. DNA of the CDR3: TGTGCCAGCAGTTTTAACACAGATACGCAGTATTTT.

The genes are TRBV7-6 and TRBJ2-2, with D possibly matching TRBD1 (5 bases). The germline V and J ends were trimmed by 5 bases and 6 bases, with 10 bases remaining between them. Germline assignment: CDR1 SGHVS and CDR2 FNYEAQ. CDR3 length equals 13 residues. The CDR3 DNA reads TGTGCCAGCAGCCCCAGGGAAGCCGGGGAGCTGTTTTTT. Its translation is CASSPREAGELFF.

The chain joins TRBV10-1 to TRBJ2-2; a possible D gene is TRBD1 (6 bases). Germline CDR1 reads WNHNN; CDR2 reads SYGVQD (reference sequence). Trimming left V 1 base short and J 3 bases short, with 9 bases between. The CDR3 totals 15 residues. CDR3 bases: TGCGCCAGCAGTGAGTTACAGGGAGACACCGGGGAGCTGTTTTTT. Amino acids: CASSELQGDTGELFF.

This rearrangement joins TRBV19 to TRBJ2-1; 13 bases map to TRBD2. The germline gives CDR1 LNHDA, CDR2 SQIVND (reference sequence). Trimming at V came to 8 bases and at J to 2 bases, leaving 15 bases not matched to a gene. The CDR3 length is 19 residues. The CDR3 region is CASSRRGTSGTATYNEQFF. As DNA, the CDR3 is TGTGCCAGTTCGAGGAGGGGGACTAGCGGGACTGCCACCTACAATGAGCAGTTCTTC. The full variable domain, in which reference TRBV19 and TRBJ2-1 provide the parts outside the CDR3, is DGGITQSPKYLFRKEGQNVTLSCEQNLNHDAMYWYRQDPGQGLRLIYYSQIVNDFQKGDIAEGYSVSREKKESFPLTVTSAQKNPTAFYLCASSRRGTSGTATYNEQFFGPGTRLTVL.

The V and J genes are TRBV6-6 and TRBJ1-2; D is ambiguous. Germline V gene sequence: CDR1 MNHNY, CDR2 SVGAGI (reference sequence). The V end lost 7 bases, the J end lost 7 bases, and 10 bases lay between the germline ends. The CDR3 loop spans 11 amino acids. As DNA, the CDR3 is TGTGCCAGCACCCACTCAACTGGCTACACCTTC. Residues: CASTHSTGYTF.

Comments on this clone: Relative to the germline gene, one junction end is altered; a read error may explain this. The chain combines TRBV5-1 with TRBJ2-3; a weak D match, TRBD1 (6 bases). Per germline, CDR1 SGHRS and CDR2 YFSETQ. CDR3 length: 14 residues. This CDR3 is CASSPETIPSPGDF. The CDR3 coding sequence is TGCGCCAGCAGCCCGGAAACGATCCCGAGCCCAGGGGATTTT.

The rearrangement links TRBV4-3 to TRBJ1-2; 7 nucleotides match TRBD1. Losses at the gene ends were 4 bases for V and 5 bases for J; bases not matched to a gene: 16. This CDR3 region has 17 residues. The germline gives CDR1 LGHNA, CDR2 YSLEER. CDR3 region: CASSPQAQGGLWYGYTF. The CDR3 nucleotides are TGCGCCAGCAGCCCCCAGGCACAAGGGGGCCTCTGGTATGGCTACACCTTC.

Only one count was recorded for this clone. This chain's CDR3 is CASGLDGTSDEYF. For the CDR3, the DNA is TGTGCTAGTGGTTTGGACGGGACTAGCGACGAGTACTTC. The V gene is TRBV12-5, the J gene TRBJ2-7; 10 nucleotides agree with TRBD2. CDR3 length: 13 amino acids. Unmatched junction bases numbered 5, after V lost 1 base and J lost 11 bases. Germline V gene lookup returns CDR1 LGHNT and CDR2 FRNRAP.

This chain links TRBV5-1 with TRBJ2-3; 11 nucleotides match TRBD2. The germline V gene has CDR1 SGHRS and CDR2 YFSETQ. V lost 6 bases to trimming and J lost 6 bases; unmatched junction nucleotides: 9. The CDR3 contains 15 residues. The CDR3 here is CASNHIAGGQDTQYF. Here the CDR3 DNA reads TGCGCCAGCAACCATATAGCGGGGGGGCAGGATACGCAGTATTTT. The full variable domain, with the rest looked up from reference TRBV5-1 and TRBJ2-3, is KAGVTQTPRYLIKTRGQQVTLSCSPISGHRSVSWYQQTPGQGLQFLFEYFSETQRNKGNFPGRFSGRQFSNSRSEMNVSTLELGDSALYLCASNHIAGGQDTQYFGPGTRLTVL.

The chain has TRBV28 and TRBJ2-5; D unresolved. This CDR3 has 15 amino acids. Germline values: CDR1 MDHEN, CDR2 SYDVKM. V lost 2 bases to trimming and J lost 2 bases, with 12 bases between them. CDR3 sequence (DNA): TGTGCCAGCAGTTTAGCCCTGCGTCGGCAAGAGACCCAGTACTTC. Protein product: CASSLALRRQETQYF.

The chain uses TRBV10-2 and TRBJ2-3; D is unresolved. Between the trimmed V and J ends, which lost 7 bases and 1 base, there was a span of 9 bases. There are 13 residues in the CDR3. Germline assignment: CDR1 WSHSY and CDR2 SAAADI. CDR3: CASTSRGTDTQYF. For the CDR3, the DNA is TGCGCCAGCACCAGTCGGGGCACAGATACGCAGTATTTT.

This clone came up a few times. The chain carries TRBV4-1 and TRBJ1-1; perhaps TRBD1 as D (6 bases). V was trimmed by 4 bases and J by 2 bases, leaving 20 bases between them. This CDR3 has 17 residues. Germline loops: CDR1 MGHRA, CDR2 YSYEKL. Here the CDR3 reads CASSPNVGQTVNTEAFF. The CDR3 DNA reads TGCGCCAGCAGCCCAAACGTGGGACAAACGGTAAACACTGAAGCTTTCTTT.